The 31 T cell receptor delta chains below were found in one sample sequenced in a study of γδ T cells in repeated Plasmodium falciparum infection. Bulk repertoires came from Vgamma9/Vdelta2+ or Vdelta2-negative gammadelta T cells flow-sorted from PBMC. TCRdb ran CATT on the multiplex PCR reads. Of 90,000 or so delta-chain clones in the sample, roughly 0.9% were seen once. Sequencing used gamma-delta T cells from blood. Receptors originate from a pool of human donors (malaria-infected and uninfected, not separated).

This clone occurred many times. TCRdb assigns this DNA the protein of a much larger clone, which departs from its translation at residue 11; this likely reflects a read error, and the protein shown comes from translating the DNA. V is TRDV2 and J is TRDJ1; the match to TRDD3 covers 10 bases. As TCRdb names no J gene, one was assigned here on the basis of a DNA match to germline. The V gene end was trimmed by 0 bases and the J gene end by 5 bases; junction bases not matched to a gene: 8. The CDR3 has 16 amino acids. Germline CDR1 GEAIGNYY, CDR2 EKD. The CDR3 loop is CACDTVSLGDRDKLIF. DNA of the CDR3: TGTGCCTGTGACACCGTTTCGCTGGGGGATAGAGATAAACTCATCTTT.

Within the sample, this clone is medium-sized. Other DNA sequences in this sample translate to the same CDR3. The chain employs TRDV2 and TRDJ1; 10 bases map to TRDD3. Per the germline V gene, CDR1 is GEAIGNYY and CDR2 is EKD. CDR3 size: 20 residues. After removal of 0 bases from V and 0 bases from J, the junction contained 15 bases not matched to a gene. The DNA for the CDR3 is TGTGCCTGTGACACCCTGGTGAGGGGTACTGGGGGATCCGACACCGATAAACTCATCTTT. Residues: CACDTLVRGTGGSDTDKLIF.

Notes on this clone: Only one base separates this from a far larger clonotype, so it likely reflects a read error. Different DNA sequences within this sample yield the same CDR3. CDR3 protein: CALGELRPILGDTRTNTDKLIF. The CDR3 nucleotides are TGTGCTCTTGGGGAACTAAGACCCATTCTGGGGGATACCCGTACTAACACCGATAAACTCATCTTC. Called V gene: TRDV1; the J gene was not called; TRDD3 is taken as the D call from the table, unchecked against the DNA. Germline CDR1 TSWWSYY, CDR2 QGS. The CDR3 contains 22 residues.

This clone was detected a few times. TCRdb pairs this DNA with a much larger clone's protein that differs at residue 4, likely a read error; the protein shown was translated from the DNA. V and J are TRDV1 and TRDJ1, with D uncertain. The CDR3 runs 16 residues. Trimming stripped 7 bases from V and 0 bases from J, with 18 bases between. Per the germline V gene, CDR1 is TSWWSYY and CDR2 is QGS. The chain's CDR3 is CALEIEQPAYTDKLIF. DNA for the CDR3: TGTGCTCTTGAGATCGAACAGCCCGCATACACCGATAAACTCATCTTT.

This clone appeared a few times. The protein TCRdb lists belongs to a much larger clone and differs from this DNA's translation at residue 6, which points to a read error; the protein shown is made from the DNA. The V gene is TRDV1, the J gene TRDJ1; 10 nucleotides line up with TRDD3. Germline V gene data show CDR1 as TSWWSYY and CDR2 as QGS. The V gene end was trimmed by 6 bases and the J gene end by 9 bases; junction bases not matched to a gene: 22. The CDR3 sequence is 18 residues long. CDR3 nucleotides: TGTGCTCTTGGTTCTTTCTTACCTCTCTGGGGGATAACGAAGCAACTCATCTTT. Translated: CALGSFLPLWGITKQLIF.

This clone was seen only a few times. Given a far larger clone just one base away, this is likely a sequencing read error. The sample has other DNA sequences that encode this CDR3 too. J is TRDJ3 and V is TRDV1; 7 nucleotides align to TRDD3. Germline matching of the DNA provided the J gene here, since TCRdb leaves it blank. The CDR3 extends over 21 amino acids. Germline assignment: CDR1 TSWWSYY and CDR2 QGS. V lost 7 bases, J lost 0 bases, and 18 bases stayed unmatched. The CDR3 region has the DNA TGTGCTCTTGCCCTCTTGGGGATAAGGTCAGATAGCTCCTGGGACACCCGACAGATGTTTTTC. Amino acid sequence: CALALLGIRSDSSWDTRQMFF.

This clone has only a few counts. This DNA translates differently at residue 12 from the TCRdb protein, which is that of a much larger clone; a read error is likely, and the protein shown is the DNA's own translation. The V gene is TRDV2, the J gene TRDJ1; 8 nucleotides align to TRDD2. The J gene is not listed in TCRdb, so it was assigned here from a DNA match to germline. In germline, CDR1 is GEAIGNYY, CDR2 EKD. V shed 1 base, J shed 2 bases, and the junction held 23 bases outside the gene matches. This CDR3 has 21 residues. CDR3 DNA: TGTGCCTGTGACACGCTCCTTCCTAGATTGGTGATTGGCTCCGCAACCGATAAACTCATCTTT. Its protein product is CACDTLLPRLVIGSATDKLIF.

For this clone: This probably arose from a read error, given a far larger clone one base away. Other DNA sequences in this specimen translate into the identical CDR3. CDR3 in amino acids: CACDSLGEYTKLIF. CDR3 nucleotide sequence: TGTGCCTGTGACTCTCTAGGGGAATACACCAAACTCATCTTT. V gene TRDV2 combines with J gene TRDJ1; possibly TRDD3 for D (5 bases). TCRdb supplies no J gene; here it was assigned by aligning the nucleotide sequence to germline. The CDR3 contains 14 residues. V was clipped by 3 bases and J by 8 bases, with 18 bases between them. Germline-derived CDR1 and CDR2 are GEAIGNYY and EKD.

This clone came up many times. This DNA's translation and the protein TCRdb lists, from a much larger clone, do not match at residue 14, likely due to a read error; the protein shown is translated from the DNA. CDR3 protein: CALGELACRGTNTGKLIF. CDR3 bases: TGTGCTCTTGGGGAACTGGCATGCCGGGGGACTAACACCGGTAAACTCATCTTT. V usage is TRDV1 and J usage is TRDJ1; a weak D match, TRDD3 (6 bases). The CDR3 is 18 residues long. Germline CDR1 reads TSWWSYY; CDR2 reads QGS.

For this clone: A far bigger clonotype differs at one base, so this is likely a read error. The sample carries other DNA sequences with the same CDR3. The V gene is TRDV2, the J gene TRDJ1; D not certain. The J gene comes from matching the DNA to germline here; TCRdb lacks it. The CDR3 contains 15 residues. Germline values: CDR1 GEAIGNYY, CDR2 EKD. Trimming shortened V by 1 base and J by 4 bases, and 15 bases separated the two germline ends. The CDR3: CACDTLAGGLDKLIF. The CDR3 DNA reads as TGTGCCTGTGACACGTTGGCTGGAGGACTCGATAAACTCATCTTT.

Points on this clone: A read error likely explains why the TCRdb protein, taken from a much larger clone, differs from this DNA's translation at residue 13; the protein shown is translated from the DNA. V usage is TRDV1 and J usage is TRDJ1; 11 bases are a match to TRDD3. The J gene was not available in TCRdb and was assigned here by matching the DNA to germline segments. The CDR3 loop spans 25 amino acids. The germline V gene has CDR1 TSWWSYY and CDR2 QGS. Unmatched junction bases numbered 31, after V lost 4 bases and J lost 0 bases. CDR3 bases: TGTGCTCTTGGGGGTCTCGTGAGCGTGAGCGTGACGCCCTTACTGGGGGATAGGTACACCGATAAACTCATCTTT. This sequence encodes CALGGLVSVSVTPLLGDRYTDKLIF.

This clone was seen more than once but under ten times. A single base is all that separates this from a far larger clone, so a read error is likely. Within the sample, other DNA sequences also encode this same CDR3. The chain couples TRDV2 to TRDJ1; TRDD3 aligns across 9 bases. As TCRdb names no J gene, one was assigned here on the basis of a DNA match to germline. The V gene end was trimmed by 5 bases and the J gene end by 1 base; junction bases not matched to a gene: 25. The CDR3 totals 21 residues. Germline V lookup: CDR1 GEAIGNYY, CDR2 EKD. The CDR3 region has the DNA TGTGCCTGTGGGCCCTTCCTCCCACTGGGGGACATTACGGCTGCCACCGATAAACTCATCTTT. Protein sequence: CACGPFLPLGDITAATDKLIF.

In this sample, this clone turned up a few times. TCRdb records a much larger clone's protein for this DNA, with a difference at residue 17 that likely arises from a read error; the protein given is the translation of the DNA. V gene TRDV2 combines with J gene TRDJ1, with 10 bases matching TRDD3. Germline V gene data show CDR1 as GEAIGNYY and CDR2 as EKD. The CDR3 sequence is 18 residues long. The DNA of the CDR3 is TGTGCCTGTGACACAACAACCACTGGGGGATGCTTAAACGATAAACTCACCTTT. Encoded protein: CACDTTTTGGCLNDKLTF.

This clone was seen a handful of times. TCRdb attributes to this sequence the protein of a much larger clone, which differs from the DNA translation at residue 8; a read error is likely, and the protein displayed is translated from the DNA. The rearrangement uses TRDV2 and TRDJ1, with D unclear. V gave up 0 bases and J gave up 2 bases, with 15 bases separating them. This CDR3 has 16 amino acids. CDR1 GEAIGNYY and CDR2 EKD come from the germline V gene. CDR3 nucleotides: TGTGCCTGTGACACCATTCAAAGTCTAGGGACCGATAAACTCATCTTT. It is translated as CACDTIQSLGTDKLIF.

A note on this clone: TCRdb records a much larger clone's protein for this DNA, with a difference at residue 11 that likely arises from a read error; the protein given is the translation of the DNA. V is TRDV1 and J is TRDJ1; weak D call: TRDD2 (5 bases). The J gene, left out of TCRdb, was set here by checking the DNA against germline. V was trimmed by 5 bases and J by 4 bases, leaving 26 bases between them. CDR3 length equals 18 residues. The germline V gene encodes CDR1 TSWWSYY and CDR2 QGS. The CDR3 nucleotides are TGTGCTCTTGGGAAGCCCATTCCTCCGCGGGCGCCTCTCGATAAACTCATCTTT. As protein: CALGKPIPPRAPLDKLIF.

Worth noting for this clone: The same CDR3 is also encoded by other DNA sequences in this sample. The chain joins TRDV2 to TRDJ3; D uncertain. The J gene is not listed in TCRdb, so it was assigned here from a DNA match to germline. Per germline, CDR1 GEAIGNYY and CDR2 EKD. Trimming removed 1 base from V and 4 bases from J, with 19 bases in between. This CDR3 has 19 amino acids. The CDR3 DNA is TGTGCCTGTGACACGGGCGGGGCCCTTAGCTCTTGGGACACCCGACAGATGTTTTTC. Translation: CACDTGGALSSWDTRQMFF.

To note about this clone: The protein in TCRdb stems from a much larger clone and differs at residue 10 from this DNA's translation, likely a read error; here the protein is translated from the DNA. CDR3 sequence: CALGELRSYPLRTGGYIHTDKLIF. The CDR3 coding sequence is TGTGCTCTTGGGGAACTCAGATCCTACCCCCTTCGTACTGGGGGATATATCCACACCGATAAACTCATCTTT. The genes are TRDV1 and TRDJ1; 11 bases map to TRDD3. TCRdb supplies no J gene; here it was assigned by aligning the nucleotide sequence to germline. The junction had 24 bases not matched to a gene; V was cut back by 0 bases and J by 0 bases. The length of the CDR3 is 24 residues. In germline, CDR1 is TSWWSYY, CDR2 QGS.

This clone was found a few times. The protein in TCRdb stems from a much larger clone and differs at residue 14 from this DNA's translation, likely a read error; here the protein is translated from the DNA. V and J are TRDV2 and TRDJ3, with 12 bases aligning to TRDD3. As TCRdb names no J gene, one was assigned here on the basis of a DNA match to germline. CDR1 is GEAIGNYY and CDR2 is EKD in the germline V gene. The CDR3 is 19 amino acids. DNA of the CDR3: TGTGCCTGTGACCGTCTGGGGGATACGGGCTCCTGGGACGCCCGACAGATGTTTTTC. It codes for CACDRLGDTGSWDARQMFF.

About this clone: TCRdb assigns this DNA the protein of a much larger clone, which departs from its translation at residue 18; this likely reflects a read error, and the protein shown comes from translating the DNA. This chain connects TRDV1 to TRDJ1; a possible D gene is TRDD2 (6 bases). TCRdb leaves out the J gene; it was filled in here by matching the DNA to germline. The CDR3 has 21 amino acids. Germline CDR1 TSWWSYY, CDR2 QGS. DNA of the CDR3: TGTGCTCTTGGGGGGACACACCTTCCCACGATAAACCCCTGGTCCCACGATGAACTCATCTTT. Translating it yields CALGGTHLPTINPWSHDELIF.

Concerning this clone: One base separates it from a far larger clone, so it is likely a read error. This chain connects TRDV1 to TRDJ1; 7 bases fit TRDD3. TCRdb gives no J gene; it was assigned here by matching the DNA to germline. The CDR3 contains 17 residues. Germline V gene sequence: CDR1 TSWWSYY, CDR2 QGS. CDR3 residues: CALGDARLGIHTDKLIF. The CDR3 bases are TGTGCTCTTGGGGATGCCCGACTGGGGATCCATACCGACAAACTCATCTTT.

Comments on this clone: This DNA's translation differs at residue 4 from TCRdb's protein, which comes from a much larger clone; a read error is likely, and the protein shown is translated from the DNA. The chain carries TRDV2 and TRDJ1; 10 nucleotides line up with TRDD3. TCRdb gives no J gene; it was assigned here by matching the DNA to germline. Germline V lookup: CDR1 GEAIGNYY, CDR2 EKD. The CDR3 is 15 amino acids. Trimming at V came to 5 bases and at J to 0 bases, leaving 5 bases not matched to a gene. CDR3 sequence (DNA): TGTGCCTGTGGAAGACTGGGGGATGACACCGATAAACTCATCTTT. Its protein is CACGRLGDDTDKLIF.

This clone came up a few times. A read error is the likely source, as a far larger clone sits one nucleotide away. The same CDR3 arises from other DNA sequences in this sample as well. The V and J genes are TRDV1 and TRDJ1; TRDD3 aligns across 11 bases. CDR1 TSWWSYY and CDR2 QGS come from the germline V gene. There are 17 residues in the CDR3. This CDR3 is CALGEGWGIRGEDKLIF. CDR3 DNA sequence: TGTGCTCTTGGGGAGGGGTGGGGGATACGAGGAGAGGATAAGCTCATCTTT.

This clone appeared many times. The CDR3 DNA reads TGTGCTCTTGGGTCCCAAGCCAACCAGTTCCTATTTGGGGCAAAACTCATCTTT. Its protein is CALGSQANQFLFGAKLIF. The V and J genes are TRDV1 and TRDJ1, with D perhaps TRDD2 (6 bases). No J gene is reported in TCRdb; it was inferred here by comparing the DNA with germline. Germline CDR1 reads TSWWSYY; CDR2 reads QGS. The CDR3 is 18 amino acids. The V and J ends lost 5 bases and 8 bases respectively, with 30 bases between them.

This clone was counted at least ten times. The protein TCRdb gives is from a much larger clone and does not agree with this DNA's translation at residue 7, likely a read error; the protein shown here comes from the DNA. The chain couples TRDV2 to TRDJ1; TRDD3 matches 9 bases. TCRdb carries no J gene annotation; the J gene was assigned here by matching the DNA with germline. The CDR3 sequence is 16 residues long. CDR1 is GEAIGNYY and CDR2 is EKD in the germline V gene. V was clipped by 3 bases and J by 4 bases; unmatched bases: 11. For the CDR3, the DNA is TGTGCCTGTGACCTCCTCACTGGGGGAAACCACGATAAACTCATCTTT. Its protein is CACDLLTGGNHDKLIF.

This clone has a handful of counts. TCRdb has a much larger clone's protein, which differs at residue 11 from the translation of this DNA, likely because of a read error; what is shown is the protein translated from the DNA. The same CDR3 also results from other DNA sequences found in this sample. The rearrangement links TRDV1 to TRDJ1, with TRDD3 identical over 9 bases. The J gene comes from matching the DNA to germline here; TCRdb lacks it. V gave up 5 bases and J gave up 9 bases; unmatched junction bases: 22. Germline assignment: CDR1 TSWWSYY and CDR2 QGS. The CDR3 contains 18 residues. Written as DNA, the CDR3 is TGTGCTCTTGGGACTCTTAGAATAGGTGGTAGGGGGATACAACAACTCATCTTT. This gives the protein CALGTLRIGGRGIQQLIF.

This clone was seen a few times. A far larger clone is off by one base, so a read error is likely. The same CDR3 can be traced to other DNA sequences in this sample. CDR3 in DNA: TGTGCCTGTGCTTCCTTACTGGGGGACACCGATAAACTCATCTTT. Translating it yields CACASLLGDTDKLIF. V gene TRDV2 combines with J gene TRDJ1; TRDD3 aligns across 8 bases. J lost 0 bases, V lost 5 bases, and 7 bases had no gene match. This CDR3 region has 15 residues. CDR1 GEAIGNYY and CDR2 EKD come from the germline V gene.

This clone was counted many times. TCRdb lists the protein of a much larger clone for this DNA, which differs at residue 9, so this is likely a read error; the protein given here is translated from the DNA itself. This CDR3 is CACDEINPRLHTDKLIF. The CDR3 DNA reads as TGTGCCTGTGACGAAATTAATCCCCGACTCCACACCGATAAACTCATCTTT. This sequence joins TRDV2 and TRDJ1; D might be TRDD1 (5 bases). TCRdb leaves out the J gene; it was filled in here by matching the DNA to germline. CDR3 length: 17 residues. Germline assignment: CDR1 GEAIGNYY and CDR2 EKD. Trimming removed 3 bases from V and 0 bases from J, with 19 bases in between.

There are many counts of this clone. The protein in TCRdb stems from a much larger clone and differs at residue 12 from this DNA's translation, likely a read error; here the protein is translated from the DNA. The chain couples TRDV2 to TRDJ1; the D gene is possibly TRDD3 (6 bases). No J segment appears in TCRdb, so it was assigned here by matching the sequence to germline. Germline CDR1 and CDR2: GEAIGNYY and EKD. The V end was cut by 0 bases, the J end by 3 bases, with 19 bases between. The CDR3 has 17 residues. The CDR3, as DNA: TGTGCCTGTGACACCGGAGGGGTTCCCGGGATAGCCGATAAACTCATCTTT. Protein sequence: CACDTGGVPGIADKLIF.

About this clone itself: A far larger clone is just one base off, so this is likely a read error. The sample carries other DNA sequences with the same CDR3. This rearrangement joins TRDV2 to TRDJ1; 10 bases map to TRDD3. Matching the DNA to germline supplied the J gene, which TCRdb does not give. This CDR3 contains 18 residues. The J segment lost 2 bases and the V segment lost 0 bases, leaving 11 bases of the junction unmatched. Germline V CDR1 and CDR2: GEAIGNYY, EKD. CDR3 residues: CACDTVGKGDTSTDKLIF. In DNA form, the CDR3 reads TGTGCCTGTGACACCGTCGGGAAGGGGGATACGTCGACCGATAAACTCATCTTT.

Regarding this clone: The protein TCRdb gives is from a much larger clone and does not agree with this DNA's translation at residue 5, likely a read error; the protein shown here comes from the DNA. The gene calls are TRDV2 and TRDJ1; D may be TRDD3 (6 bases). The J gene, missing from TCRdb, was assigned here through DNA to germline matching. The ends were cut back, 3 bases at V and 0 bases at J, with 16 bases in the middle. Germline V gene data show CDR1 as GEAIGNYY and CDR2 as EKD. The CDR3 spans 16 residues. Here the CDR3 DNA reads TGTGCCTGTGACGCCCTGGGGAACCGGTACACCGATAAACTCATCTTT. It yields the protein CACDALGNRYTDKLIF.

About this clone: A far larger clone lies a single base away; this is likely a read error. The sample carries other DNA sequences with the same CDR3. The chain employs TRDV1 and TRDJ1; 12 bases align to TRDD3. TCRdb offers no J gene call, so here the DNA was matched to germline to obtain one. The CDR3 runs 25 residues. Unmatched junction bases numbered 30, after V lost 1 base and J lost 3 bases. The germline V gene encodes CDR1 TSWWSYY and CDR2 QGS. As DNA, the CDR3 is TGTGCTCTTGGGGAACCCCACACCAGGCCTTCTACCAAGTTTAACTGGGGGATACACTCCGATAAACTCATCTTT. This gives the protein CALGEPHTRPSTKFNWGIHSDKLIF.